One T cell receptor (beta chain) is described in this entry. With random hexamers, roughly 0.45 to 1 ug RNA was reverse transcribed. In TCRdb, the immunoSEQ multiplex PCR reads were re-called with MiXCR into one record per CDR3 protein. Of a few hundred thousand distinct CDR3 sequences listed, 89% are singletons. This entry comes from a study of CD8 T cells in Susac syndrome. The CDR3 length is 13 residues. With 2 bases removed from V and 8 bases from J, the gap between germline ends came to 12 bases. CDR1 and CDR2 from the germline V gene are DFQATT and SNEGSKA (reference sequence). CD8+ and CD4+ T cells taken from blood had their TCR beta sequenced. In contrast to the negatively isolated CD8+ and CD4+ T cells, TEMRA cells were FACS-enriched.

The specimen was CD8+ T cells from PBMCs. This sequence was found in a human donor with multiple sclerosis. The chain is built from TRBV20-1 and TRBJ1-4; tentative D call: TRBD1 (5 bases). The CDR3 sequence: CSARSGFGEKLFF. The CDR3 bases are TGCAGTGCTAGATCAGGGTTTGGGGAAAAACTGTTTTTT.